Shown below are 30 T cell receptor beta chains from a single sample sequenced in a study of identical twins. In TCRdb, the 5' RACE reads were re-called with MiXCR into one record per CDR3 protein. The sample yields about 520,000 distinct CDR3 sequences, less than 25% seen once. The sample also formed part of further work on T cells expressing NK-cell markers.

The sample was CD4+ T cells sorted from blood. These receptors were obtained from a woman younger than 35 in good health.

This chain links TRBV11-2 with TRBJ2-5, with TRBD1 identical over 7 bases. The CDR3 extends over 15 amino acids. J was trimmed by 1 base and V by 5 bases; bases with no gene match: 7. Looked up from germline, CDR1 is SGHAT and CDR2 is FQNNGV. The CDR3 region is CASSATGTAQETQYF. The DNA for the CDR3 is TGTGCCAGCAGCGCGACCGGGACAGCCCAAGAGACCCAGTACTTC.

V usage is TRBV27 and J usage is TRBJ1-1; D possibly corresponds to TRBD1 (5 bases). V was trimmed by 3 bases and J by 11 bases, leaving 16 bases between them. Germline loops: CDR1 MNHEY, CDR2 SMNVEV (reference sequence). The CDR3 length is 13 residues. Here the CDR3 reads CASSLRRGVRAFF. In nucleotides, the CDR3 is TGTGCCAGCAGTTTGCGTCGAGGGGTGAGGGCTTTCTTT.

This clonotype has only a few counts. CDR3 sequence reads: CSADGGSYNEQFF. CDR3 nucleotide sequence: TGCAGTGCTGACGGCGGTTCCTACAATGAGCAGTTCTTC. The rearrangement joins TRBV20-1 to TRBJ2-1, with unresolved D. The CDR3 is 13 amino acids. CDR1 is DFQATT, CDR2 SNEGSKA, per germline (reference sequence). V dropped 5 bases and J dropped 1 base, with 9 bases sitting between them.

This clonotype was recorded a few times. CDR3 in amino acids: CASSPAGGDYGYTF. The CDR3 coding sequence is TGTGCCAGCTCACCTGCAGGGGGCGACTATGGCTACACCTTC. The J gene is TRBJ1-2, the V gene TRBV18; 8 bases line up with TRBD1. With V trimmed by 3 bases and J by 3 bases, 3 bases remained unmatched. CDR1 is KGHSH, CDR2 LQKENI, per germline. The CDR3 consists of 14 residues.

The chain joins TRBV11-3 to TRBJ2-5; TRBD2 agrees at 11 bases. This CDR3 region has 14 residues. The ends lost 6 bases at V and 1 base at J; junction bases unmatched: 1. In germline, CDR1 is SGHNT, CDR2 YENEEA. The CDR3 bases are TGTGCCAGCAGGGGACTAGCGGCCCAAGAGACCCAGTACTTC. Residues: CASRGLAAQETQYF. The whole variable domain, filled in from reference TRBV11-3 and TRBJ2-5, reads EAGVVQSPRYKIIEKKQPVAFWCNPISGHNTLYWYLQNLGQGPELLIRYENEEAVDDSQLPKDRFSAERLKGVDSTLKIQPAELGDSAVYLCASRGLAAQETQYFGPGTRLLVL.

This clonotype showed up just a few times. V gene TRBV11-2 combines with J gene TRBJ1-1, with a weak D call TRBD1 (5 bases). CDR3 length: 13 amino acids. Germline V gene sequence: CDR1 SGHAT, CDR2 FQNNGV. The V gene lost 0 bases and the J gene lost 8 bases, with 10 bases spanning the gap. CDR3 loop: CASSLDLRAEAFF. Written as DNA, the CDR3 is TGTGCCAGCAGCTTAGATCTCAGGGCCGAAGCTTTCTTT.

The chain recombines TRBV27 with TRBJ2-2; TRBD1 matches at 9 bases. This CDR3 region has 14 residues. J gave up 0 bases and V 10 bases, and 3 bases lay outside the gene matches. Germline CDR1 is MNHEY and CDR2 is SMNVEV (reference sequence). The CDR3 DNA reads TGTGCCACGGGACAGGGTACGAACACCGGGGAGCTGTTTTTT. Its protein is CATGQGTNTGELFF.

In its sample, this clonotype was seen a few times. The rearrangement uses TRBV29-1 and TRBJ2-5; no definite D call. This CDR3 has 13 residues. Germline CDR1 and CDR2: SQVTM and ANQGSEA. This CDR3 is CSVRAPYQETQYF. In nucleotides, the CDR3 is TGCAGTGTCCGGGCCCCGTACCAAGAGACCCAGTACTTC. Variable domain in full (rest from reference TRBV29-1 and TRBJ2-5): SAVISQKPSRDICQRGTSLTIQCQVDSQVTMMFWYRQQPGQSLTLIATANQGSEATYESGFVIDKFPISRPNLTFSTLTVSNMSPEDSSIYLCSVRAPYQETQYFGPGTRLLVL.

The sample holds a few counts of this clonotype. DNA for the CDR3: TGTGCCAGCAGTCCCCTGGACAGGGCCGAAGAGACCCAGTACTTC. Amino acids: CASSPLDRAEETQYF. V gene TRBV6-1 combines with J gene TRBJ2-5, with 8 bases matching TRBD1. The V gene's germline CDR1 is MNHNS and CDR2 SASEGT. With 5 bases clipped from V and 3 bases from J, the junction kept 8 bases outside the gene matches. The CDR3 has 15 residues.

This clonotype was seen more than once but under ten times. The chain combines TRBV10-3 with TRBJ1-1; D is uncertain. The CDR3 spans 13 residues. Looked up from germline, CDR1 is ENHRY and CDR2 is SYGVKD. V lost 10 bases and J 1 base, leaving 13 bases between the germline ends. CDR3: CATGVSENTEAFF. The CDR3 nucleotides read TGTGCCACTGGTGTATCGGAGAACACTGAAGCTTTCTTT.

This clonotype was detected only a few times. The chain employs TRBV20-1 and TRBJ1-2, with TRBD1 identical over 7 bases. The germline V gene encodes CDR1 DFQATT and CDR2 SNEGSKA (reference sequence). CDR3 length: 15 amino acids. V was pared by 5 bases and J by 8 bases, with 17 bases of the junction left unmatched. The chain's CDR3 is CSAPTPQDREGGYTF. The CDR3 DNA is TGCAGTGCTCCTACCCCTCAAGACAGGGAGGGAGGCTACACCTTC.

The chain joins TRBV9 to TRBJ2-1; 10 bases align to TRBD2. The CDR3 spans 20 residues. The trim removed 3 bases at V and 0 bases at J, leaving 15 bases unmatched. Germline CDR1 and CDR2: SGDLS and YYNGEE. CDR3 residues: CASSAQGGSGGTYSYNEQFF. CDR3 DNA: TGTGCCAGCAGCGCCCAAGGTGGTAGCGGGGGGACGTACTCCTACAATGAGCAGTTCTTC.

This clonotype was seen only a few times. The gene calls are TRBV5-1 and TRBJ2-7; 8 nucleotides align to TRBD1. Trimming cost V 1 base and J 3 bases; bases outside gene matches: 6. This CDR3 has 15 residues. Per the germline V gene, CDR1 is SGHRS and CDR2 is YFSETQ. CDR3 amino acids: CASSLRRTGFYEQYF. The CDR3 DNA reads TGCGCCAGCAGCTTGCGACGGACAGGGTTCTACGAGCAGTACTTC.

This clonotype was seen a few times. J is TRBJ2-7 and V is TRBV6-5; 8 nucleotides match TRBD1. The ends lost 8 bases at V and 4 bases at J; junction bases unmatched: 4. CDR3 length: 12 residues. Germline V gives CDR1 MNHEY, CDR2 SVGAGI. The CDR3 reads CASRQGNYEQYF. DNA of the CDR3: TGTGCCAGCCGACAGGGGAATTACGAGCAGTACTTC.

The chain recombines TRBV5-1 with TRBJ2-7; TRBD2 agrees at 9 bases. CDR1 is SGHRS and CDR2 is YFSETQ in the germline V gene. This CDR3 region has 15 residues. V dropped 3 bases and J dropped 3; count of bases not matched to a gene: 7. The CDR3: CASSSSLAGIYEQYF. CDR3 nucleotide sequence: TGCGCCAGCAGCTCATCCCTAGCGGGAATCTACGAGCAGTACTTC.

The chain's CDR3 is CASSYHGENTEAFF. CDR3 nucleotide sequence: TGTGCCAGCAGTTACCATGGGGAGAACACTGAAGCTTTCTTT. This chain links TRBV6-5 with TRBJ1-1; D call uncertain. CDR3 size: 14 residues. V shed 2 bases and J shed 1 base, with 8 bases lying between them. Germline V lookup: CDR1 MNHEY, CDR2 SVGAGI.

This clonotype was observed a few times. The chain couples TRBV20-1 to TRBJ2-3; 7 nucleotides align to TRBD2. The J segment lost 4 bases and the V segment lost 3 bases, leaving 4 bases of the junction unmatched. Germline V gene sequence: CDR1 DFQATT, CDR2 SNEGSKA (reference sequence). The CDR3 totals 13 residues. The CDR3: CSASWREPDTQYF. DNA for the CDR3: TGCAGTGCTAGTTGGCGGGAGCCAGATACGCAGTATTTT.

This clonotype was counted a few times. The CDR3 nucleotides read TGTGCCAGCAGTTACCCCGAGCGGAGGAGGAATGAGCAGTTCTTC. Protein sequence: CASSYPERRRNEQFF. This chain joins TRBV6-5 and TRBJ2-1; perhaps TRBD2 as D (5 bases). The V and J ends lost 2 bases and 7 bases respectively, with 15 bases between them. Per the germline V gene, CDR1 is MNHEY and CDR2 is SVGAGI. This CDR3 is built from 15 residues.

This clonotype has only a few counts. The rearrangement uses TRBV9 and TRBJ1-1; D gene uncertain. The V end lost 5 bases, the J end lost 8 bases, and 13 bases lay between the germline ends. The CDR3 is made up of 12 amino acids. CDR1 is SGDLS, CDR2 YYNGEE, per germline. The CDR3, as DNA: TGTGCCAGCAGTGACCCCGGCCCGGAAGCTTTCTTT. Protein: CASSDPGPEAFF.

Here the CDR3 DNA reads TGCAGTGCTAGATGGGGGGGGGCTGTCGGGGAGCTGTTTTTT. Translating gives CSARWGGAVGELFF. The chain has TRBV20-1 and TRBJ2-2; D possibly corresponds to TRBD2 (7 bases). V was clipped by 2 bases and J by 7 bases, with 14 bases between them. Germline CDR1 DFQATT, CDR2 SNEGSKA (reference sequence). The CDR3 has 14 amino acids.

The rearrangement uses TRBV7-6 and TRBJ1-4; D gene ambiguous. Germline V gene data show CDR1 as SGHVS and CDR2 as FNYEAQ. V was clipped by 5 bases and J by 4 bases, with 17 bases between them. This CDR3 is built from 16 residues. The chain's CDR3 is CASSRRRRAYNEKLFF. The CDR3 DNA is TGTGCCAGCAGCCGACGAAGGCGGGCCTATAATGAAAAACTGTTTTTT. The full variable domain, with the rest looked up from reference TRBV7-6 and TRBJ1-4, is GAGVSQSPRYKVTKRGQDVALRCDPISGHVSLYWYRQALGQGPEFLTYFNYEAQQDKSGLPNDRFSAERPEGSISTLTIQRTEQRDSAMYRCASSRRRRAYNEKLFFGSGTQLSVL.

V gene TRBV10-3 combines with J gene TRBJ2-1, with D perhaps TRBD2 (5 bases). The V end lost 8 bases, the J end lost 8 bases, and 16 bases lay between the germline ends. Germline CDR1 is ENHRY and CDR2 is SYGVKD. CDR3 length: 13 residues. The CDR3 is CAIGRSGRDEQFF. CDR3 nucleotides: TGTGCCATCGGCCGAAGCGGTAGGGATGAGCAGTTCTTC.

Remarks on this clonotype: The germline gene is not matched at one end of the junction; a read error may be the cause. The chain combines TRBV7-9 with TRBJ1-1; TRBD1 is a possible D gene (5 bases). Germline V gene lookup returns CDR1 SEHNR and CDR2 FQNEAQ (reference sequence). The CDR3 extends over 14 amino acids. CDR3: CASRRGGTYTGAFF. The DNA for the CDR3 is TGTGCCAGCAGGCGAGGAGGGACTTACACTGGAGCTTTCTTT.

This clonotype came up a few times. This chain joins TRBV11-2 and TRBJ1-6; D call uncertain. The V gene's germline CDR1 is SGHAT and CDR2 FQNNGV. V lost 4 bases, J lost 14 bases, and 12 bases lay in between. This CDR3 region has 12 residues. The CDR3 bases are TGTGCCAGCAGCTCGTCAGGTCGCACCCTCCACTTT. This encodes CASSSSGRTLHF.

The gene calls are TRBV12-3 or TRBV12-4 and TRBJ1-5; no reliable D call. Deletions cut 7 bases from V and 2 bases from J, with 9 bases between. The CDR3 is 13 amino acids. The CDR3 nucleotides are TGTGCCAGCACCTATTCGGGCAATCAGCCCCAGCATTTT. Amino acids: CASTYSGNQPQHF.

This clonotype was seen a few times. V is TRBV29-1 and J is TRBJ1-2, with D uncertain. The CDR3 is 12 amino acids. The V end lost 6 bases, the J end lost 1 base, and 9 bases lay between the germline ends. Germline CDR1 is SQVTM and CDR2 is ANQGSEA. DNA of the CDR3: TGCAGCGTGGCTCAGTTTAACTATGGCTACACCTTC. It codes for CSVAQFNYGYTF.

In this sample, this clonotype turned up a few times. The chain employs TRBV9 and TRBJ2-1; 11 bases agree with TRBD1. The CDR3 loop spans 16 amino acids. Germline values: CDR1 SGDLS, CDR2 YYNGEE. The V gene end was trimmed by 4 bases and the J gene end by 4 bases; junction bases not matched to a gene: 7. DNA for the CDR3: TGTGCCAGCAGCCCACAGGGACAGGGGGGGTACAATGAGCAGTTCTTC. Residues: CASSPQGQGGYNEQFF. Full variable domain (remainder filled in from reference TRBV9 and TRBJ2-1): DSGVTQTPKHLITATGQRVTLRCSPRSGDLSVYWYQQSLDQGLQFLIQYYNGEERAKGNILERFSAQQFPDLHSELNLSSLELGDSALYFCASSPQGQGGYNEQFFGPGTRLTVL.

This clonotype has a handful of counts. V and J are TRBV6-1 and TRBJ2-3, with D possibly being TRBD1 or TRBD2 (6 bases each). The CDR3 extends over 16 amino acids. Trimming removed 5 bases from V and 3 bases from J, with 18 bases in between. Germline V gene sequence: CDR1 MNHNS, CDR2 SASEGT. This CDR3 reads CASSRIRGTPTDTQYF. In nucleotides, the CDR3 is TGTGCCAGCAGTCGAATTCGGGGGACACCTACAGATACGCAGTATTTT.

This clonotype was counted a few times. The CDR3 region is CASSLFPGGTEAFF. The CDR3 region has the DNA TGTGCCAGCAGCCTCTTCCCGGGGGGTACTGAAGCTTTCTTT. The genes are TRBV3-1 and TRBJ1-1; the D gene is possibly TRBD1 (5 bases). Between the trimmed V and J ends, which lost 4 bases and 5 bases, there was a span of 14 bases. This CDR3 is 14 amino acids long. CDR1 is LGHDT and CDR2 is YNNKEL in the germline V gene (reference sequence).

This clonotype has more than one count but fewer than ten. The chain is built from TRBV30 and TRBJ1-2; D remains ambiguous. V lost 0 bases and J 5 bases, leaving 10 bases between the germline ends. Germline CDR1 and CDR2: GTSNPN and SVGIG (reference sequence). The CDR3 has 13 amino acids. In DNA form, the CDR3 reads TGTGCCTGGAGTGTACGCCCGGGATATGGCTACACCTTC. Protein sequence: CAWSVRPGYGYTF.